This note documents a single TCR beta chain sequence. Its antigen remains undetermined. No base-level quality is on record; no much larger clone is a single base apart. This record comes from a study of graft-versus-host responses after intestinal transplantation (dated by TCRdb to 2020 to 2023). Some background on the complete study: Recipients received multivisceral, liver-intestinal, or isolated intestinal transplants. Donor T cell macrochimerism was defined as a peak of at least 4% donor T cells among recipient peripheral blood mononuclear cells. After intestinal transplantation, graft-versus-host and host-versus-graft alloreactive T cell clones in the graft, circulation and bone marrow were tracked using bulk TCR-beta CDR3 sequencing. Anti-thymocyte globulin induction was given to all recipients, followed by maintenance tacrolimus and steroids for 3 to 4 years. Rather than going through the commercial service, samples from a few later patients were sequenced in-house on an Illumina MiSeq and processed with MiXCR. Alloreactive clones were identified by sequencing pre-transplant mixed lymphocyte reaction products and comparing these products with unstimulated pre-transplant donor and recipient T cells. The cohort enrolled about two dozen intestinal transplant recipients, one of whom was a retransplant, and a few patients without pretransplant specimens were excluded.

Dithiothreitol, EDTA incubations and collagenase D digestion were used to isolate intraepithelial and lamina propria lymphocytes from graft specimens. Bulk TCR-beta sequencing was performed on serial intestinal graft biopsy specimens collected as late as 600 days after transplant. Based on the germline V gene, the CDR1 and CDR2 sequences are SNHLY and FYNNEI. CDR3 length: 12 amino acids, cysteine to phenylalanine. Here the CDR3 DNA is all that survives: 36 bases in frame from base 1. V was cut back by 11 bases and J by 4 bases, leaving a gap of 11 bases between them. Libraries came from the immunoSEQ multiplex PCR assay. Adaptive Biotechnologies carried out high-throughput TCR-beta CDR3 sequencing of genomic DNA for most patients. The authors processed their data as follows. Adaptive's ImmunoSEQ software was the source of the TCR sequencing data for approximately 18 patients, while three other patients were processed with MiXCR and VDJtools. CDR3 nucleotide sequences shared between donor and recipient were removed because their origin could not be assigned. To be classed as alloreactive, a clone needed at least 2-fold expansion over unstimulated cells and a minimum CFSE-low frequency of 0.002% (template counts) or 0.001% (read counts). Clones were considered mappable if detected in sequenced pre-transplant spleen, lymph node, or MLR CFSE-low populations of the donor or recipient. The cumulative frequency of alloreactive clones was calculated as a percentage of all sequences, weighted by copy number. TCRdb re-hosts the immuneACCESS table, in-frame sequences only. Its copies lack some clones; in the studies checked, an unresolved V gene accounts for under half of them, and the cause for the rest is not known. The D gene and trimming were derived from the DNA, and the V and J assignments and clone size from that table. Recorded for this sample are some 7,200 clones; approximately 71% of them occurred a single time. Clones ranked in the top ten supply 5% to 6.5% of the sample.

Findings and caveats that apply to the study as a whole: High GvH to HvG T cell clonal ratios were observed in the allografts of patients with donor T cell macrochimerism. GvH clones were detected in recipient bone marrow, and some appeared earlier in ileal mucosa or blood, consistent with an intestinal mucosal origin. Peak levels of circulating GvH clones were associated with declines in HvG clones early after transplant. The conclusions were limited by the relatively low number and heterogeneity of the intestinal transplant patients.

The sequence derives from a human patient who received an intestinal transplant, so some T cells may come from the graft donor. The receptor chain draws on TRBV2 and TRBJ2-2; tentative D gene TRBD2, with 5 bases matching. The sequencing here drew on ileum tissue, taken 55 days after transplant. The DNA is as follows: TGTGCCGTCCAGAGCGGCACCGGGGAGCTGTTTTTT. This gives the protein CAVQSGTGELFF.